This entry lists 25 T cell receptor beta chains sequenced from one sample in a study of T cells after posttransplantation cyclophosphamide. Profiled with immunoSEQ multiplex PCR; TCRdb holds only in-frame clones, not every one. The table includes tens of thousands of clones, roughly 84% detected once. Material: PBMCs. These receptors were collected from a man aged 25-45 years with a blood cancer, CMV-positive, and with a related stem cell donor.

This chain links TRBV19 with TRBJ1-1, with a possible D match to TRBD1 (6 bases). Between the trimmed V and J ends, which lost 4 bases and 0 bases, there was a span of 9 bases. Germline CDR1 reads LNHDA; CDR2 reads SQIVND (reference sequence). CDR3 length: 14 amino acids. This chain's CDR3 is CASSKGGMNTEAFF. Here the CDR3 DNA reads TGTGCCAGTAGTAAGGGGGGGATGAACACTGAAGCTTTCTTT. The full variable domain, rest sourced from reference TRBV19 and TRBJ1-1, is DGGITQSPKYLFRKEGQNVTLSCEQNLNHDAMYWYRQDPGQGLRLIYYSQIVNDFQKGDIAEGYSVSREKKESFPLTVTSAQKNPTAFYLCASSKGGMNTEAFFGQGTRLTVV.

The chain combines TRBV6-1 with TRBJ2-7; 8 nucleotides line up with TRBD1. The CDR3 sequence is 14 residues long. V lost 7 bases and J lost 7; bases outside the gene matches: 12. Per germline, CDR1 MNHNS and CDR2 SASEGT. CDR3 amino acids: CASNQGAASEEQYF. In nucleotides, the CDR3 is TGTGCCAGCAACCAGGGGGCGGCCAGCGAGGAGCAGTACTTC.

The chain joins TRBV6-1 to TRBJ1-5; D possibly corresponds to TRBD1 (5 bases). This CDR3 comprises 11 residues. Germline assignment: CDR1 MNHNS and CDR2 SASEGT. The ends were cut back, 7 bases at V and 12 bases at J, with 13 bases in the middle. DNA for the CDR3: TGTGCCAGCACCGGCAGGGTCGACCAGCATTTT. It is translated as CASTGRVDQHF.

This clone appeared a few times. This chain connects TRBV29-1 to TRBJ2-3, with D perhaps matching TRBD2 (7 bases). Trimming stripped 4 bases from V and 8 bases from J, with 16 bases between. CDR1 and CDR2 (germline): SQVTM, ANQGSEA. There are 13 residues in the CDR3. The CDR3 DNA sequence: TGCAGCGTTGGCTTCAGGGGAGGGGTTACGCAGTATTTT. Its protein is CSVGFRGGVTQYF.

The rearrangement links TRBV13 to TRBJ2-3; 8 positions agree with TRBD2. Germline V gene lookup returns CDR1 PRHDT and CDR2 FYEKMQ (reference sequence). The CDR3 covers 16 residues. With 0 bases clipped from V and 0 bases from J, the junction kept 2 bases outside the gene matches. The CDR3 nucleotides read TGTGCCAGCAGCTTAGGGACTAGCGAAAGCACAGATACGCAGTATTTT. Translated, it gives CASSLGTSESTDTQYF.

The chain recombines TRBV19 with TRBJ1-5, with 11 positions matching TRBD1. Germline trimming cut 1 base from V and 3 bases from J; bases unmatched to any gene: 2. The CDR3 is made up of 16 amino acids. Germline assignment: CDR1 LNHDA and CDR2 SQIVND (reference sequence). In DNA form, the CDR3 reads TGTGCCAGTAGTATAGGGGACAGGGGGTTCAATCAGCCCCAGCATTTT. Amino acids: CASSIGDRGFNQPQHF.

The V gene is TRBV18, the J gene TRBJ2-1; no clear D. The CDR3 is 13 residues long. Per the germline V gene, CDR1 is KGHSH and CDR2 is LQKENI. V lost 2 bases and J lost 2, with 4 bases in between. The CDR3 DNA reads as TGTGCCAGCTCACCAGGAGCCTACAATGAGCAGTTCTTC. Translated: CASSPGAYNEQFF.

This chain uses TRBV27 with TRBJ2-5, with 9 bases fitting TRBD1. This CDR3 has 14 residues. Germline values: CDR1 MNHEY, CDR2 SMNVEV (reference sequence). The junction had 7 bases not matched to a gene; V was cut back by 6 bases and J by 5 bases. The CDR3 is CASRGTGGGETQYF. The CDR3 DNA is TGTGCCAGCAGGGGTACAGGGGGCGGGGAGACCCAGTACTTC.

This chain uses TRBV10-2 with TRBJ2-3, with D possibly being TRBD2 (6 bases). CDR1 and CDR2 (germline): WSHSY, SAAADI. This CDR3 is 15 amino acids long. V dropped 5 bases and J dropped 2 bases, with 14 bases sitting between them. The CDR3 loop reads CASSTWGEDTDTQYF. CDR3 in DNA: TGCGCCAGCAGTACTTGGGGGGAGGACACAGATACGCAGTATTTT.

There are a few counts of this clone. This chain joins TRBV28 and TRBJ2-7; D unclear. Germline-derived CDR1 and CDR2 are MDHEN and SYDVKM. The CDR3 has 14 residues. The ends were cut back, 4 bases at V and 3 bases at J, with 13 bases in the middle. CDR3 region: CASSSYFQDYEQYF. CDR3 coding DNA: TGTGCCAGCAGTTCCTACTTCCAGGACTACGAGCAGTACTTC.

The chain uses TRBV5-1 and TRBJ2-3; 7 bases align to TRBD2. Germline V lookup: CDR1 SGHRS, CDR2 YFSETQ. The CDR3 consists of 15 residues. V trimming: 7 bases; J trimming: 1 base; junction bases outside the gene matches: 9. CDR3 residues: CASGGERARTDTQYF. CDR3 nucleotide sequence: TGCGCCAGCGGGGGGGAACGGGCGCGCACAGATACGCAGTATTTT.

CDR3 DNA sequence: TGTGCCAGTAGTATATGGATAGCAACTGCCGGGGAGCTGTTTTTT. It specifies CASSIWIATAGELFF. The chain recombines TRBV19 with TRBJ2-2; D is unclear. This CDR3 comprises 15 residues. With 2 bases removed from V and 6 bases from J, the gap between germline ends came to 13 bases. The germline V gene encodes CDR1 LNHDA and CDR2 SQIVND (reference sequence).

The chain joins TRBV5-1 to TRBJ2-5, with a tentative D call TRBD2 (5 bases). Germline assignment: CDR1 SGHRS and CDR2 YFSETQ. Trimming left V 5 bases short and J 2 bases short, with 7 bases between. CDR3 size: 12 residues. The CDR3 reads CASRGGQETQYF. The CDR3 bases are TGCGCCAGCAGGGGCGGGCAAGAGACCCAGTACTTC.

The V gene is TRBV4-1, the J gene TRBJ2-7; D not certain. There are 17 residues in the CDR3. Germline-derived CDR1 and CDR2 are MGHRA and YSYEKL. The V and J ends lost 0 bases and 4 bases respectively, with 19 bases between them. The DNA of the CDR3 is TGCGCCAGCAGCCAAGATCCCCTACTGTACCACGTTTACGAGCAGTACTTC. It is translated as CASSQDPLLYHVYEQYF.

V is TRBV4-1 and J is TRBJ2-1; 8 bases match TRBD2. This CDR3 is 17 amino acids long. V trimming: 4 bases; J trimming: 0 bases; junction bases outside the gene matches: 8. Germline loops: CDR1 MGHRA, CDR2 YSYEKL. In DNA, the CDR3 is TGCGCCAGCAGCCCGTATAGCGGGGCCGTCTCCTACAATGAGCAGTTCTTC. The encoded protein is CASSPYSGAVSYNEQFF.

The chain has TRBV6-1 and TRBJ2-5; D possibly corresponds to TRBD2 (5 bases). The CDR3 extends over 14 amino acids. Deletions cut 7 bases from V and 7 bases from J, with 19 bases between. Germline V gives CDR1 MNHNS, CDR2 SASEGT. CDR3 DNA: TGTGCCAGCACCAGTCGGGAAGGGATAAGGACCCAGTACTTC. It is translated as CASTSREGIRTQYF.

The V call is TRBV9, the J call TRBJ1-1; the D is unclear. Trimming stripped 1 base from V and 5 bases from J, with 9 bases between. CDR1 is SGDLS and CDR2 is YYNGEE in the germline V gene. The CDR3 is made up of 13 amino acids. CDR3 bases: TGTGCCAGCAGCGTACATACAGCTACTGAAGCTTTCTTT. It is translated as CASSVHTATEAFF.

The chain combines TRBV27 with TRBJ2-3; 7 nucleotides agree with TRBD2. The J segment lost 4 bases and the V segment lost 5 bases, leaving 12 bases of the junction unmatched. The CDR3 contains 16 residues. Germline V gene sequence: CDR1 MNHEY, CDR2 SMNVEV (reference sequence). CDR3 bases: TGTGCCAGCAGTCCCCCGGGTACGGGAGGCGCAGATACGCAGTATTTT. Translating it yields CASSPPGTGGADTQYF.

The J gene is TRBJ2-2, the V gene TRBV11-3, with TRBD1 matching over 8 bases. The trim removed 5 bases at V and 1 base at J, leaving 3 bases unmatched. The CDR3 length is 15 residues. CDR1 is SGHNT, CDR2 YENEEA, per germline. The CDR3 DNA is TGTGCCAGCAGCACCGGGACAGGGAACACCGGGGAGCTGTTTTTT. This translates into CASSTGTGNTGELFF.

The CDR3 DNA is TGTGCCAGCCGAACAGGGGGCGCGGACACCGGGGAGCTGTTTTTT. Translated: CASRTGGADTGELFF. This sequence joins TRBV7-3 and TRBJ2-2; 9 positions agree with TRBD1. V was pared by 8 bases and J by 3 bases, with 7 bases of the junction left unmatched. The CDR3 is 15 residues long. Germline CDR1 SGHTA, CDR2 FQGTGA.

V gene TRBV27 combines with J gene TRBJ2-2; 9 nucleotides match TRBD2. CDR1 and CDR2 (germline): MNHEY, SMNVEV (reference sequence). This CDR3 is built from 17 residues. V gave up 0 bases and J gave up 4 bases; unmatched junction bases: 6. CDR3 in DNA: TGTGCCAGCAGTTTATCGGCTAGCGGGATTCGCACCGGGGAGCTGTTTTTT. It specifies CASSLSASGIRTGELFF.

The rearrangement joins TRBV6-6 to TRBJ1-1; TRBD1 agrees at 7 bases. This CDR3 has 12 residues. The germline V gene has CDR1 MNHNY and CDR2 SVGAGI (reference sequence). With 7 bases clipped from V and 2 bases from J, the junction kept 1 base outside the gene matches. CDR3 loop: CASKGGNTEAFF. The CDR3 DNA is TGTGCCAGCAAAGGGGGCAACACTGAAGCTTTCTTT.

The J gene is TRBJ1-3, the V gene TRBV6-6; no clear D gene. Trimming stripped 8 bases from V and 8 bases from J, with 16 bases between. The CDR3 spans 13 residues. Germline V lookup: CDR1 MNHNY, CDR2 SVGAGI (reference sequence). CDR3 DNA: TGTGCCAGCCTGGTCGGGGTTAGAGACACCATATATTTT. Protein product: CASLVGVRDTIYF.

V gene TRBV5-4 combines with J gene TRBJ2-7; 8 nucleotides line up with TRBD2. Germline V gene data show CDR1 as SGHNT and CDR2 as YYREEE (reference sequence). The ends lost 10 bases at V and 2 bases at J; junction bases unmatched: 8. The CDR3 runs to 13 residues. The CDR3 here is CAWSGSLAYEQYF. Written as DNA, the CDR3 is TGTGCCTGGAGCGGGAGTTTGGCCTACGAGCAGTACTTC.

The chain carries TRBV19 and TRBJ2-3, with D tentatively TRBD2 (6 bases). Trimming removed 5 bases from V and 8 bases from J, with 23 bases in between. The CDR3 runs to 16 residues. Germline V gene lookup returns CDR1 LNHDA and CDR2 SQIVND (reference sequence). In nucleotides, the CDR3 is TGTGCCAGTAGTTCGGGGGACGCTGCTGGGGAGAGTACGCAGTATTTT. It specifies CASSSGDAAGESTQYF.